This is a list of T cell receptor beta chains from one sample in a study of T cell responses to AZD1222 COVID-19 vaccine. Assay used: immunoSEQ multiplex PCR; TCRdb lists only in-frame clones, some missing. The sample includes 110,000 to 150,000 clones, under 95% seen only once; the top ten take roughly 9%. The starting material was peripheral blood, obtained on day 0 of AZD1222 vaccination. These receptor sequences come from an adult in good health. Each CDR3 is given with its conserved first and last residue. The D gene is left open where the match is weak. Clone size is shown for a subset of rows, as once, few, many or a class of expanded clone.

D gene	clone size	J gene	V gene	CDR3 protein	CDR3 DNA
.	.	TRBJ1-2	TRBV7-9	CASSAGGGSNYGYTF	TGTGCCAGCAGCGCTGGGGGGGGATCTAACTATGGCTACACCTTC
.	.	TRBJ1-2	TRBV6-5	CASEGYGYTF	TGTGCCAGTGAAGGTTATGGCTACACCTTC
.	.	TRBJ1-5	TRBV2	CASSADNQPQHF	TGTGCCAGCAGTGCGGACAATCAGCCCCAGCATTTT
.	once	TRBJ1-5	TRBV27	CASSPFNQPQHF	TGTGCCAGCAGCCCTTTCAATCAGCCCCAGCATTTT
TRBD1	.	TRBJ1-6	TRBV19	CATEPGQGGSPLHF	TGTGCCACCGAGCCGGGACAGGGCGGATCACCCCTCCACTTT
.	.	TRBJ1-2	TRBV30	CAWTRPYEYGYTF	TGTGCCTGGACTAGGCCCTACGAGTATGGCTACACCTTC
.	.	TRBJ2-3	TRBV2	CASSSWTNTQYF	TGTGCCAGCAGTTCCTGGACTAATACGCAGTATTTT
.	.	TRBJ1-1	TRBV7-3	CASSRRTGTEAFF	TGTGCCAGCAGCCGACGGACGGGCACTGAAGCTTTCTTT
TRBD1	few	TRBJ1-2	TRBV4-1	CASRPLLTGGGYGYTF	TGCGCCAGCAGACCCCTCCTTACAGGGGGCGGCTATGGCTACACCTTC
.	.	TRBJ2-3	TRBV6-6	CASSYSWRGGDTQYF	TGTGCCAGCAGTTACTCATGGAGGGGTGGCGATACGCAGTATTTT
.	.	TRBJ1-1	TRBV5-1	CASSLRVGGSTEAFF	TGCGCCAGCAGCTTGAGGGTAGGGGGGAGCACTGAAGCTTTCTTT
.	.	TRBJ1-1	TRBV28	CASSLGQGTTEAFF	TGTGCCAGCAGTTTAGGCCAGGGGACCACTGAAGCTTTCTTT
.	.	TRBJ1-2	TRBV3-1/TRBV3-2	CASSQERPHPTQGYTF	TGTGCCAGCAGCCAAGAGAGGCCCCACCCTACACAGGGCTACACCTTC
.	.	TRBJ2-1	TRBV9	CASSPRSFPNEQFF	TGTGCCAGCAGCCCTCGGTCATTCCCCAATGAGCAGTTCTTC
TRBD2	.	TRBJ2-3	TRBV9	CASSLRLAATDTQYF	TGTGCCAGCAGCCTCCGACTAGCCGCCACAGATACGCAGTATTTT
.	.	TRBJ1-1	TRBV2	CASTDWPDTEAFF	TGTGCCAGCACCGACTGGCCAGACACTGAAGCTTTCTTT
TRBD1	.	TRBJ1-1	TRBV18	CASSPQGDRGAFF	TGTGCCAGCTCACCCCAGGGGGACAGGGGAGCTTTCTTT
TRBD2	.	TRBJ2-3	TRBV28	CASSTRGDGTDTQYF	TGTGCCAGCAGCACCCGGGGGGACGGCACAGATACGCAGTATTTT
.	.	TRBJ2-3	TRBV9	CASSVDGTQVDTQYF	TGTGCCAGCAGCGTAGATGGGACCCAAGTGGATACGCAGTATTTT
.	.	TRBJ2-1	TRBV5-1	CASSLASEFHEQFF	TGCGCCAGCAGCTTAGCTAGTGAGTTCCATGAGCAGTTCTTC
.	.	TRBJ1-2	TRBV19	CARPPALGYGYTF	TGTGCCAGACCCCCGGCCCTTGGATATGGCTACACCTTC
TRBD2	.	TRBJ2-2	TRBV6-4	CASSGGDTGELFF	TGTGCCAGCAGCGGGGGGGACACCGGGGAGCTGTTTTTT
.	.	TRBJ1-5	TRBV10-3	CAISVVGGQPQHF	TGTGCCATCAGTGTGGTAGGGGGTCAGCCCCAGCATTTT
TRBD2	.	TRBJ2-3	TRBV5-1	CASSLVVAGGQSDTQYF	TGCGCCAGCAGCTTGGTGGTAGCGGGGGGGCAATCAGATACGCAGTATTTT
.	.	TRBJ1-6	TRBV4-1	CASSQAWGRTVNSPLHF	TGCGCCAGCAGCCAAGCGTGGGGGCGCACAGTAAATTCACCCCTCCACTTT
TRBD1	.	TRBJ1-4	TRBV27	CASRGGGEEKLFF	TGTGCCAGCAGAGGAGGGGGCGAGGAAAAACTGTTTTTT
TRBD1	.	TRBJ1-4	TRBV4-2	CASSQERSGQGREKLFF	TGTGCCAGCAGCCAAGAAAGGTCGGGACAGGGGAGAGAAAAACTGTTTTTT
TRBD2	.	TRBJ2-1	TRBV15	CATSKDSGGGNEQFF	TGTGCCACCAGCAAAGACAGCGGGGGGGGCAATGAGCAGTTCTTC
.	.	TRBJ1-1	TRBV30	CALGREYYTEAFF	TGTGCGTTGGGCAGGGAGTATTACACTGAAGCTTTCTTT
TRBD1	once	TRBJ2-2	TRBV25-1	CASRDRSSNTGELFF	TGTGCCAGCAGGGACAGGAGTTCTAACACCGGGGAGCTGTTTTTT
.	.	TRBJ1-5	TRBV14	CASSRQDQPQHF	TGTGCCAGCAGCCGACAGGATCAGCCCCAGCATTTT
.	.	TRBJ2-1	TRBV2	CASHERWSSYNEQFF	TGTGCCAGCCATGAGCGGTGGTCCTCCTACAATGAGCAGTTCTTC
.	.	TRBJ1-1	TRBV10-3	CAISELKGLNTEAFF	TGTGCCATCAGTGAGTTAAAAGGGCTGAACACTGAAGCTTTCTTT
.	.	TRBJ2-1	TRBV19	CASSTWDRWYNEQFF	TGTGCCAGTAGTACCTGGGACCGATGGTACAATGAGCAGTTCTTC
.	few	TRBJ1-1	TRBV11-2	CASSLEFGRSNTEAFF	TGTGCCAGCAGCTTAGAATTTGGGCGTTCGAACACTGAAGCTTTCTTT
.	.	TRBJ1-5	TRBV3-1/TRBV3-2	CASSRAGEQPQHF	TGTGCCAGCAGCCGGGCAGGGGAACAGCCCCAGCATTTT
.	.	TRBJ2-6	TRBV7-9	CASSYTRGVGVGANVLTF	TGTGCCAGCAGCTACACCAGGGGAGTAGGAGTTGGGGCCAACGTCCTGACTTTC
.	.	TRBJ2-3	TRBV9	CASSDPSGVVDTQYF	TGTGCCAGCAGCGACCCCTCAGGTGTGGTAGATACGCAGTATTTT
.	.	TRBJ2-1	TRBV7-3	CASSLMGEVGGNEQFF	TGTGCCAGCAGCTTAATGGGGGAGGTTGGTGGAAATGAGCAGTTCTTC
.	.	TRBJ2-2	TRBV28	CASSRDGVDTGELFF	TGTGCCAGCAGTAGGGACGGCGTTGACACCGGGGAGCTGTTTTTT
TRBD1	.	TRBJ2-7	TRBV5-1	CASSFRDRGFARGYEQYF	TGCGCCAGCAGCTTCCGGGACAGGGGGTTCGCGAGGGGCTACGAGCAGTACTTC
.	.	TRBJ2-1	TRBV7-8	CASTPPRGGFSHGEQFF	TGTGCCAGCACCCCCCCTCGCGGCGGGTTCTCCCACGGTGAGCAGTTCTTC
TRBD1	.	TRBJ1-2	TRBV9	CASSDLDRVYGYTF	TGTGCCAGCAGCGACCTGGACAGGGTCTATGGCTACACCTTC
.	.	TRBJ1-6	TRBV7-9	CASSLDRFNSPLHF	TGTGCCAGCAGCTTGGATAGGTTTAATTCACCCCTCCACTTT
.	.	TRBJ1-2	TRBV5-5	CASSLGTSRLYGYTF	TGTGCCAGCAGCTTGGGGACGTCACGGTTATATGGCTACACCTTC
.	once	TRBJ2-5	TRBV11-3	CASSFTRTGETQYF	TGTGCCAGCAGCTTCACACGGACGGGCGAGACCCAGTACTTC
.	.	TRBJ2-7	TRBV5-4	CASSPRGLAHREQYF	TGTGCCAGCAGCCCGCGAGGCTTGGCTCACCGCGAGCAGTACTTC
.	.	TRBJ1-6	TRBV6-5	CASKKDIYNSPLHF	TGTGCCAGCAAGAAGGACATTTATAATTCACCCCTCCACTTT
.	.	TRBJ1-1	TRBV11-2	CASSTTYRVPPEAFF	TGTGCCAGCAGTACCACCTACCGGGTCCCCCCAGAAGCTTTCTTT